The clone carrying this T cell receptor beta chain was detected only a few times. Unmatched junction bases numbered 7, after V lost 3 bases and J lost 2 bases. The CDR3 is made up of 15 amino acids. CDR1 is SNHLY and CDR2 is FYNNEI in the germline V gene. The repertoire was sequenced with immunoSEQ multiplex PCR; TCRdb's copy has only in-frame clones and lacks some. The sample lists 150,000 to 200,000 clones, roughly 83% occurring once. This entry belongs to a study of blood T cell repertoires in COVID-19. Sequenced input: peripheral blood. This chain links TRBV2 with TRBJ2-7; 7 bases agree with TRBD1. This TCR came from a woman at least 80 years old with active or convalescent COVID-19. The CDR3 DNA reads TGTGCCAGCAGTGAGGGCAGGGGGTTAACCTACGAGCAGTACTTC. Its translation: CASSEGRGLTYEQYF. The variable domain in full, with the rest retrieved from reference TRBV2 and TRBJ2-7, is EPEVTQTPSHQVTQMGQEVILRCVPISNHLYFYWYRQILGQKVEFLVSFYNNEISEKSEIFDDQFSVERPDGSNFTLKIRSTKLEDSAMYFCASSEGRGLTYEQYFGPGTRLTVT.